The 27 T cell receptor beta chains given below trace back to one sample, sequenced in a study of blood T cell repertoires in COVID-19. This table comes from immunoSEQ multiplex PCR, and its TCRdb copy is limited to in-frame clones, with some not included. The sample lists approximately 150,000 clones, about 88% occurring once. Sequencing was carried out using peripheral blood. These receptors were collected from a man aged 35 to 55 with acute or convalescent COVID-19.

CDR3 in DNA: TGTGCCAGCAGCTCATCTCGGGGGAGCGTCCACGAGCAGTACTTC. Protein sequence: CASSSSRGSVHEQYF. The V call is TRBV7-9, the J call TRBJ2-7; the D gene is possibly TRBD2 (6 bases). The CDR3 is 15 residues long. The germline V and J ends were trimmed by 4 bases and 5 bases, with 18 bases remaining between them. Per the germline V gene, CDR1 is SEHNR and CDR2 is FQNEAQ (reference sequence).

V and J are TRBV5-1 and TRBJ2-7; 7 bases are shared with TRBD2. V gave up 5 bases and J gave up 6 bases; unmatched junction bases: 17. Germline V CDR1 and CDR2: SGHRS, YFSETQ. There are 16 residues in the CDR3. As DNA, the CDR3 is TGCGCCAGCAGTCTTACATATCTTCATGGGGGGGTCGAGCAGTACTTC. This codes for CASSLTYLHGGVEQYF. The whole variable domain, remainder taken from reference TRBV5-1 and TRBJ2-7, is KAGVTQTPRYLIKTRGQQVTLSCSPISGHRSVSWYQQTPGQGLQFLFEYFSETQRNKGNFPGRFSGRQFSNSRSEMNVSTLELGDSALYLCASSLTYLHGGVEQYFGPGTRLTVT.

The chain links TRBV6-2 or TRBV6-3 to TRBJ2-7, with a weak D call TRBD2 (5 bases). Germline V lookup: CDR1 MNHEY, CDR2 SVGEGT. There are 17 residues in the CDR3. Trimming cost V 0 bases and J 3 bases, with 18 bases left between them. The DNA of the CDR3 is TGTGCCAGCAGTTACTCGAGTTCGGGAACTCTTCGCTACGAGCAGTACTTC. The encoded protein is CASSYSSSGTLRYEQYF.

This sequence joins TRBV7-9 and TRBJ2-2, with 8 bases fitting TRBD2. Germline CDR1 is SEHNR and CDR2 is FQNEAQ (reference sequence). The CDR3 is 18 residues long. J lost 6 bases, V lost 5 bases, and 17 bases had no gene match. CDR3: CASSPLGSGGAAAGELFF. In nucleotides, the CDR3 is TGTGCCAGCAGCCCCTTGGGCAGCGGGGGCGCGGCGGCCGGGGAGCTGTTTTTT. Drawing the rest from reference TRBV7-9 and TRBJ2-2, the complete variable domain is DTGVSQNPRHKITKRGQNVTFRCDPISEHNRLYWYRQTLGQGPEFLTYFQNEAQLEKSRLLSDRFSAERPKGSFSTLEIQRTEQGDSAMYLCASSPLGSGGAAAGELFFGEGSRLTVL.

The chain combines TRBV2 with TRBJ2-7; the D is unclear. Germline V gene data show CDR1 as SNHLY and CDR2 as FYNNEI. Trimming left V 2 bases short and J 0 bases short, with 14 bases between. The CDR3 is made up of 16 amino acids. The CDR3 sequence is CASSEFEAIGSYEQYF. CDR3 DNA sequence: TGTGCCAGCAGTGAATTTGAGGCCATCGGCTCCTACGAGCAGTACTTC.

The chain employs TRBV7-2 and TRBJ2-3, with no clear D. Trimming left V 2 bases short and J 1 base short, with 4 bases between. The V gene's germline CDR1 is SGHTA and CDR2 FQGNSA. CDR3 size: 13 residues. This chain's CDR3 is CASSLSGTDTQYF. The CDR3 bases are TGTGCCAGCAGCTTAAGCGGCACAGATACGCAGTATTTT.

V gene TRBV6-4 combines with J gene TRBJ2-3; TRBD2 agrees at 8 bases. The germline V gene encodes CDR1 MRHNA and CDR2 SNTAGT. The CDR3 is 13 amino acids. J was trimmed by 6 bases and V by 5 bases; bases with no gene match: 4. The CDR3 loop is CASSSERGDTQYF. The DNA for the CDR3 is TGTGCCAGCAGTTCCGAGCGGGGGGATACGCAGTATTTT.

J is TRBJ1-1 and V is TRBV4-3; a weak D match, TRBD1 (5 bases). V dropped 1 base and J dropped 1 base, with 13 bases sitting between them. Germline V lookup: CDR1 LGHNA, CDR2 YSLEER. The CDR3 spans 16 residues. The DNA of the CDR3 is TGCGCCAGCAGCCAAGCAAGGGGCACTTGGAACACTGAAGCTTTCTTT. It yields the protein CASSQARGTWNTEAFF.

This sequence joins TRBV5-6 and TRBJ1-6; 7 nucleotides match TRBD1. This CDR3 is 14 amino acids long. Germline values: CDR1 SGHDT, CDR2 YYEEEE. Losses at the gene ends were 8 bases for V and 5 bases for J; bases not matched to a gene: 7. The CDR3 nucleotides are TGTGCCAGTTCCGGGACAGACAATAATTCACCCCTCCACTTT. It specifies CASSGTDNNSPLHF.

The chain has TRBV9 and TRBJ1-2, with 8 bases identical to TRBD1. Germline V CDR1 and CDR2: SGDLS, YYNGEE. This CDR3 contains 15 residues. V shed 3 bases and J 6 bases; nucleotides not matched to a gene: 10. The CDR3 nucleotides read TGTGCCAGCAGCGCCATGGGGGACAGGTTCCATGGCTACACCTTC. It is translated as CASSAMGDRFHGYTF.

The rearrangement uses TRBV6-5 and TRBJ2-3; tentative D call: TRBD1 (6 bases). The CDR3 is made up of 16 amino acids. With 0 bases removed from V and 3 bases from J, the gap between germline ends came to 13 bases. CDR1 and CDR2 (germline): MNHEY, SVGAGI. The CDR3 spells CASSYSGTMGTDTQYF. CDR3 DNA sequence: TGTGCCAGCAGTTACTCCGGGACAATGGGGACAGATACGCAGTATTTT.

The chain employs TRBV30 and TRBJ1-4; a weak D match, TRBD1 (5 bases). Germline V gene lookup returns CDR1 GTSNPN and CDR2 SVGIG (reference sequence). Trimming removed 0 bases from V and 7 bases from J, with 12 bases in between. This CDR3 comprises 14 residues. CDR3 residues: CAWSVRQGSEKLFF. The DNA for the CDR3 is TGTGCCTGGAGTGTACGGCAGGGAAGTGAAAAACTGTTTTTT.

This clone was detected a few times. J is TRBJ1-1 and V is TRBV9; 8 bases are shared with TRBD1. The V gene end was trimmed by 0 bases and the J gene end by 0 bases; junction bases not matched to a gene: 4. Germline V lookup: CDR1 SGDLS, CDR2 YYNGEE. This CDR3 has 16 residues. CDR3 nucleotides: TGTGCCAGCAGCGTAGGAGCAGGGGGCTTGAACACTGAAGCTTTCTTT. Translation gives CASSVGAGGLNTEAFF.

The rearrangement links TRBV30 to TRBJ2-4, with a tentative D call TRBD1 (6 bases). V was shortened by 1 base and J by 7 bases, with 14 bases between the two germline ends. CDR1 is GTSNPN, CDR2 SVGIG, per germline (reference sequence). The CDR3 covers 14 residues. This CDR3 reads CAWSDSPDSNIQYF. The CDR3 nucleotides are TGTGCCTGGAGTGACAGCCCGGACAGCAACATTCAGTACTTC.

This clone was observed a few times. The rearrangement uses TRBV11-2 and TRBJ1-2, with 7 bases aligning to TRBD1. V dropped 6 bases and J dropped 6; count of bases not matched to a gene: 16. The CDR3 totals 16 residues. CDR1 is SGHAT and CDR2 is FQNNGV in the germline V gene. The CDR3 here is CASRLGGGARGNGYTF. In nucleotides, the CDR3 is TGTGCCAGCAGGCTAGGAGGGGGCGCCCGGGGTAATGGCTACACCTTC.

This chain joins TRBV9 and TRBJ2-1; 9 nucleotides line up with TRBD1. V shed 2 bases and J 3 bases; nucleotides not matched to a gene: 6. Germline CDR1 and CDR2: SGDLS and YYNGEE. This CDR3 is built from 16 residues. CDR3 region: CASSVRADRGYNEQFF. In DNA, the CDR3 is TGTGCCAGCAGCGTTCGGGCGGACAGGGGCTACAATGAGCAGTTCTTC.

This rearrangement joins TRBV5-1 to TRBJ2-3; 8 bases are a match to TRBD1. Losses at the gene ends were 2 bases for V and 2 bases for J; bases not matched to a gene: 4. The CDR3 totals 15 residues. From germline, CDR1 is SGHRS and CDR2 YFSETQ. This CDR3 reads CASSFTGGPTDTQYF. The CDR3 DNA sequence: TGCGCCAGCAGCTTCACAGGGGGGCCCACAGATACGCAGTATTTT.

This clone was found a few times. This chain joins TRBV6-5 and TRBJ1-2; D not certain. This CDR3 has 12 amino acids. With 6 bases removed from V and 0 bases from J, the gap between germline ends came to 5 bases. Germline CDR1 reads MNHEY; CDR2 reads SVGAGI. The CDR3 loop is CASSRANYGYTF. As DNA, the CDR3 is TGTGCCAGCAGCCGAGCTAACTATGGCTACACCTTC.

V and J are TRBV6-5 and TRBJ2-7; 10 positions agree with TRBD2. The CDR3 runs to 12 residues. V shed 6 bases, J shed 7 bases, and the junction held 3 bases outside the gene matches. In germline, CDR1 is MNHEY, CDR2 SVGAGI. The CDR3 region has the DNA TGTGCCAGCAGGAGACTAGCGGGTGAGCAGTACTTC. This codes for CASRRLAGEQYF.

As concerns this clone: Other DNA sequences within the sample encode an identical CDR3. The V gene is TRBV28, the J gene TRBJ1-5; a possible D gene is TRBD1 (5 bases). The CDR3 is 13 amino acids. Germline lookup yields CDR1 MDHEN and CDR2 SYDVKM. The V and J ends lost 6 bases and 2 bases respectively, with 8 bases between them. The CDR3 reads CASSRRGNQPQHF. The CDR3 nucleotides are TGTGCCAGCAGCCGCAGGGGCAATCAGCCCCAGCATTTT.

The chain joins TRBV6-5 to TRBJ2-3; TRBD1 agrees at 9 bases. In germline, CDR1 is MNHEY, CDR2 SVGAGI. The CDR3 spans 15 residues. V shed 6 bases and J 4 bases; nucleotides not matched to a gene: 8. CDR3: CASRPTGGRSDTQYF. The CDR3 DNA reads TGTGCCAGCAGGCCCACAGGGGGCAGGTCAGATACGCAGTATTTT.

Worth noting for this clone: This same CDR3 is encoded by further DNA sequences in the sample. This chain links TRBV19 with TRBJ1-1; TRBD1 agrees at 8 bases. Germline trimming cut 5 bases from V and 5 bases from J; bases unmatched to any gene: 7. This CDR3 contains 14 residues. The germline gives CDR1 LNHDA, CDR2 SQIVND (reference sequence). The CDR3 DNA reads TGTGCCAGTAGTTTCGACAGGGGAGGAACTGAAGCTTTCTTT. Amino acids: CASSFDRGGTEAFF.

The DNA of the CDR3 is TGTGCCAGCAGCTTGGGACTACGGGGGCAGTATTTT. This translates into CASSLGLRGQYF. This rearrangement joins TRBV5-8 to TRBJ2-3, with D perhaps matching TRBD2 (5 bases). The CDR3 runs 12 residues. Trimming pared 0 bases from V and 11 bases from J, leaving 10 bases between. The germline V gene has CDR1 SGHTS and CDR2 YDEGEE.

V gene TRBV4-2 combines with J gene TRBJ1-2; D not resolved. Deletions cut 1 base from V and 0 bases from J, with 9 bases between. This CDR3 comprises 15 residues. Germline CDR1 reads LGHNA; CDR2 reads YNFKEQ. CDR3 sequence: CASSQGGASNYGYTF. The CDR3, as DNA: TGTGCCAGCAGCCAAGGAGGAGCCTCTAACTATGGCTACACCTTC.

CDR3: CASSAPTGPNEQFF. The CDR3 nucleotides are TGTGCCAGCAGTGCTCCGACAGGGCCGAATGAGCAGTTCTTC. The genes are TRBV27 and TRBJ2-1; TRBD1 agrees at 7 bases. This CDR3 contains 14 residues. The V gene end was trimmed by 5 bases and the J gene end by 7 bases; junction bases not matched to a gene: 8. From germline, CDR1 is MNHEY and CDR2 SMNVEV (reference sequence).

V and J are TRBV10-3 and TRBJ2-7, with 7 bases fitting TRBD1. After removal of 6 bases from V and 1 base from J, the junction contained 9 bases not matched to a gene. CDR1 is ENHRY, CDR2 SYGVKD, per germline. The CDR3 totals 15 residues. The CDR3 nucleotides are TGTGCCATCAGCCAGAGACAGGGTAGGTCCTACGAGCAGTACTTC. Its translation is CAISQRQGRSYEQYF.

The chain links TRBV13 to TRBJ2-2; D call uncertain. Looked up from germline, CDR1 is PRHDT and CDR2 is FYEKMQ (reference sequence). Trimming took 4 bases from V and 1 from J, leaving 16 bases between them. The CDR3 has 17 amino acids. CDR3 residues: CASSSPSERLNTGELFF. The CDR3 bases are TGTGCCAGCAGCTCCCCCTCGGAGAGATTGAACACCGGGGAGCTGTTTTTT.